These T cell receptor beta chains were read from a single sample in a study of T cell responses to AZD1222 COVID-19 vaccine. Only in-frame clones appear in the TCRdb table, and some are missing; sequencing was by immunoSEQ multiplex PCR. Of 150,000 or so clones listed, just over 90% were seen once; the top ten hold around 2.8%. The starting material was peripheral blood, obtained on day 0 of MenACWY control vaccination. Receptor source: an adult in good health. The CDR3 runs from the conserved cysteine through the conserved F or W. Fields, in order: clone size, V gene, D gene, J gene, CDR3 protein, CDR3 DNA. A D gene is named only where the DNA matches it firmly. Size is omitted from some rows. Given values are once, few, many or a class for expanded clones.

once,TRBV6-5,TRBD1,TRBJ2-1,CASIRRTGPFNEQFF,TGTGCCAGCATTCGAAGGACAGGGCCCTTCAATGAGCAGTTCTTC
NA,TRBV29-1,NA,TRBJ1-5,CSAMDMPNQPQHF,TGCAGCGCCATGGACATGCCCAATCAGCCCCAGCATTTT
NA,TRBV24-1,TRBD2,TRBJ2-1,CATLRKRETYNEQFF,TGTGCCACCCTACGCAAGCGGGAGACCTACAATGAGCAGTTCTTC
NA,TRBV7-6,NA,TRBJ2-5,CASSPWETQYF,TGTGCCAGCAGCCCCTGGGAGACCCAGTACTTC
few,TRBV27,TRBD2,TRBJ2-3,CASSRQRLAGGGTDTQYF,TGTGCCAGCAGTCGACAACGACTAGCGGGAGGGGGCACAGATACGCAGTATTTT
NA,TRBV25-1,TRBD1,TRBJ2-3,CASSLTGDTDTQYF,TGTGCCAGCAGTTTGACAGGGGACACAGATACGCAGTATTTT
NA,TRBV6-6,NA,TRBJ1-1,CASSLGGTNTEAFF,TGTGCCAGCAGTCTAGGGGGGACGAACACTGAAGCTTTCTTT
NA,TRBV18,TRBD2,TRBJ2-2,CASSPPGLAGAGELFF,TGTGCCAGCTCACCCCCGGGACTAGCGGGAGCCGGGGAGCTGTTTTTT
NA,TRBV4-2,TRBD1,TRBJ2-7,CASSRDHRGESYEQYF,TGTGCCAGCAGCCGCGACCACAGGGGTGAATCCTACGAGCAGTACTTC
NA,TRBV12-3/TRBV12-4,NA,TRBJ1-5,CASSSDRYQPQHF,TGTGCCAGCAGTTCCGACAGGTATCAGCCCCAGCATTTT
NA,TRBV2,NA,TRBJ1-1,CASREGMNTEAFF,TGTGCCAGCAGGGAGGGGATGAACACTGAAGCTTTCTTT
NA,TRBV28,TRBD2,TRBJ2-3,CASPPPTSGRVSDTQYF,TGTGCCAGCCCACCCCCTACTAGCGGGAGAGTCTCAGATACGCAGTATTTT
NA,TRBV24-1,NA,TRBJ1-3,CATSGGAGNTIYF,TGTGCCACCAGTGGAGGGGCTGGAAACACCATATATTTT
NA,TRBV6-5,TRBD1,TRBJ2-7,CASNPAGTGTYEQYF,TGTGCCAGCAACCCCGCCGGGACAGGGACCTACGAGCAGTACTTC
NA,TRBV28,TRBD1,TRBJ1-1,CASSIKGAGTEAFF,TGTGCCAGCAGTATCAAGGGGGCCGGGACTGAAGCTTTCTTT
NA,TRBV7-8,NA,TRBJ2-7,CASSLADGREQYF,TGTGCCAGCAGCTTAGCGGATGGTCGCGAGCAGTACTTC
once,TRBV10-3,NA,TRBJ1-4,CAISGANEKLFF,TGTGCCATCAGTGGGGCTAATGAAAAACTGTTTTTT
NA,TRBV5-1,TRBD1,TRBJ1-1,CASSREWTGMNTEAFF,TGCGCCAGCAGCCGGGAATGGACAGGGATGAACACTGAAGCTTTCTTT
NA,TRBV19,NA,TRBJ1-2,CASSFLPYGYTF,TGTGCCAGTAGTTTTCTGCCCTATGGCTACACCTTC
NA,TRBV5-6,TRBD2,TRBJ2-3,CASSRRLAGNTDTQYF,TGTGCCAGCAGCCGACGACTAGCGGGGAACACAGATACGCAGTATTTT
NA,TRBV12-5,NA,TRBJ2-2,CASGLAWGAQAGELFF,TGTGCTAGTGGTTTGGCCTGGGGGGCCCAGGCCGGGGAGCTGTTTTTT
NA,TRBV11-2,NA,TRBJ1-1,CASSRIQGSTEAFF,TGTGCCAGCAGCCGAATACAGGGAAGTACTGAAGCTTTCTTT
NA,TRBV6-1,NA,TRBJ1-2,CASSEASQGLEGYTF,TGTGCCAGCAGTGAAGCTTCGCAGGGCTTGGAGGGCTACACCTTC
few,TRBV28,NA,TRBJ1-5,CASRFVSNQPQHF,TGTGCCAGCAGATTTGTTAGCAATCAGCCCCAGCATTTT
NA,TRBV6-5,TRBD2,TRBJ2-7,CASSYSTSGFNEQYF,TGTGCCAGCAGTTACTCAACTAGCGGGTTCAACGAGCAGTACTTC
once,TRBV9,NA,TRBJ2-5,CASSVESSVQETQYF,TGTGCCAGCAGCGTAGAGAGTAGCGTACAAGAGACCCAGTACTTC
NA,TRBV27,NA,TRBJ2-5,CASSFTLGGETQYF,TGTGCCAGCAGTTTTACACTGGGGGGAGAGACCCAGTACTTC
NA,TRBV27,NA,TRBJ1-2,CASSPSWSENYGYTF,TGTGCCAGCAGTCCATCCTGGTCAGAGAACTATGGCTACACCTTC
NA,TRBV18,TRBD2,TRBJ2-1,CASSRDRGTKNEQFF,TGTGCCAGCTCAAGGGACCGCGGGACTAAAAATGAGCAGTTCTTC
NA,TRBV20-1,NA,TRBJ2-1,CSASVWDEQFF,TGCAGTGCTAGCGTTTGGGATGAGCAGTTCTTC